This T cell receptor (beta chain) is drawn from a study of T cell responses to AZD1222 COVID-19 vaccine. CDR1 and CDR2 (germline): ENHRY, SYGVKD. CDR3 length equals 14 residues. Trimming pared 3 bases from V and 3 bases from J, leaving 8 bases between. This clone was counted between two and nine times. The antigen is unknown. TCRdb's copy holds only in-frame clones and misses some; the assay was immunoSEQ multiplex PCR. The table has 130,000 or so clones, more than 85% seen once. Study outcomes and limitations: Seropositive at baseline were only a handful of AZD1222 recipients. Targeting of unmutated variant regions was reportedly seen in nearly half of spike-specific TCRs.

The chain recombines TRBV10-3 with TRBJ2-2; perhaps TRBD1 as D (6 bases). This TCR came from an adult who received the AZD1222 COVID-19 vaccine. The sequenced sample was peripheral blood, obtained 28 days after the second AZD1222 dose. The chain's CDR3 is CAISDHRDTGELFF. CDR3 nucleotides: TGTGCCATCAGTGATCACAGGGACACCGGGGAGCTGTTTTTT.